By share, the clone carrying this T cell receptor beta chain ranks as medium-sized (0.01 to 0.1%). The CDR3 has 14 residues. Germline loops: CDR1 DFQATT, CDR2 SNEGSKA (reference sequence). V lost 3 bases, J lost 4 bases, and 8 bases stayed unmatched. The source of the sample is a study of blood T cell repertoires in COVID-19. Turning to the study itself: The origin of the acute and convalescent COVID-19 samples was the United States, Italy and Spain.

In the original processing: Reference gene primer amplification gave nucleated cell count estimates. Clones were read by immunoSEQ multiplex PCR, and TCRdb kept only the in-frame ones, dropping some. That table supplies the V and J calls and clone size; D and trimming were determined from the DNA. This table holds about 120,000 clones, 88% found once. Sample: peripheral blood. This sequence joins TRBV20-1 and TRBJ1-1, with 7 bases aligning to TRBD1. The sequence derives from a human donor in a cohort sampled during active COVID-19. The CDR3 DNA reads as TGCAGTGCTAGTGCTGGACAGGTCGTCACTGAAGCTTTCTTT. Translation: CSASAGQVVTEAFF.